The 14 T cell receptor beta chains below all came from one sample that was sequenced in a study of T cell repertoires in cytomegalovirus infection. TCRdb re-called the reads with MiXCR, one entry per CDR3 protein. The top ten hold around 3.1% of the sample, which has 200,000 or so distinct CDR3 sequences, around 20% seen once. The material sequenced was PBMCs. These receptors were obtained from a human donor in good health (CMV status not recorded). Some clones in this sample may be carry-over from other donors' samples.

This clonotype was detected a few times. The gene calls are TRBV19 and TRBJ1-1; D remains ambiguous. This CDR3 has 13 residues. With 0 bases removed from V and 4 bases from J, the gap between germline ends came to 6 bases. Germline CDR1 reads LNHDA; CDR2 reads SQIVND (reference sequence). In DNA form, the CDR3 reads TGTGCCAGTAGTATAGAGTGGAGCACTGAAGCTTTCTTT. Translation: CASSIEWSTEAFF.

This clonotype has at least ten counts. The CDR3 is CASSHADRLVGGNEQFF. The DNA for the CDR3 is TGCGCCAGCAGCCATGCTGACAGGTTGGTGGGGGGGAATGAGCAGTTCTTC. The V and J genes are TRBV4-3 and TRBJ2-1, with TRBD2 as a possible D gene (7 bases). The CDR3 spans 17 residues. CDR1 and CDR2 (germline): LGHNA, YSLEER. Trimming left V 3 bases short and J 7 bases short, with 22 bases between.

This clonotype showed up just a few times. V is TRBV7-2 and J is TRBJ2-7, with D possibly being TRBD1 or TRBD2 (5 bases each). The V gene's germline CDR1 is SGHTA and CDR2 FQGNSA. V was pared by 4 bases and J by 2 bases, with 12 bases between. This CDR3 has 14 amino acids. The CDR3 protein is CASSSSGTTYEQYF. As DNA, the CDR3 is TGTGCCAGCAGCTCTTCAGGGACCACCTACGAGCAGTACTTC.

This clonotype was observed at least ten times. V is TRBV6-1 and J is TRBJ2-2, with D possibly being TRBD1 (6 bases). V lost 5 bases to trimming and J lost 7 bases, with 11 bases between them. The CDR3 extends over 13 amino acids. Germline CDR1 MNHNS, CDR2 SASEGT. CDR3 in amino acids: CASSRKGVGELFF. As DNA, the CDR3 is TGTGCCAGCAGTAGGAAGGGGGTCGGGGAGCTGTTTTTT.

This clonotype was counted only a few times. This chain links TRBV12-5 with TRBJ2-7; D gene uncertain. This CDR3 region has 12 residues. The V and J ends lost 6 bases and 7 bases respectively, with 13 bases between them. Germline CDR1 reads LGHNT; CDR2 reads FRNRAP. CDR3 amino acids: CASGATPEEQYF. The CDR3 coding sequence is TGTGCTAGTGGCGCGACCCCCGAGGAGCAGTACTTC.

This clonotype was observed at least ten times. J is TRBJ2-7 and V is TRBV7-2; TRBD1 is a possible D gene (6 bases). The V end lost 4 bases, the J end lost 7 bases, and 14 bases lay between the germline ends. The CDR3 is 13 amino acids. CDR1 is SGHTA, CDR2 FQGNSA, per germline. The CDR3 bases are TGTGCCAGCAGCTCACAGGGTCGAGGGGAGCAGTACTTC. Translation: CASSSQGRGEQYF.

Ten or more counts support this clonotype. The genes are TRBV10-3 and TRBJ1-1, with a possible D match to TRBD1 (6 bases). Looked up from germline, CDR1 is ENHRY and CDR2 is SYGVKD. This CDR3 spans 16 amino acids. Between the trimmed V and J ends, which lost 1 base and 1 base, there was a span of 13 bases. CDR3 sequence (DNA): TGTGCCATCAGTGAGTATCCGACAGGAACGAACACTGAAGCTTTCTTT. Protein product: CAISEYPTGTNTEAFF.

Remarks on this clonotype: A much larger clone lies one base from this, so it may be a read error. The chain recombines TRBV19 with TRBJ1-5; TRBD1 might be the D (5 bases). Germline V gene sequence: CDR1 LNHDA, CDR2 SQIVND (reference sequence). The CDR3 runs 15 residues. CDR3 nucleotide sequence: TGTGCCAGTAGTAAGGGGAGGGCAAGCAATCAGCCCGAGCATTTT. It specifies CASSKGRASNQPEHF. Supplemented by reference TRBV19 and TRBJ1-5, the full variable domain reads DGGITQSPKYLFRKEGQNVTLSCEQNLNHDAMYWYRQDPGQGLRLIYYSQIVNDFQKGDIAEGYSVSREKKESFPLTVTSAQKNPTAFYLCASSKGRASNQPEHFGDGTRLSIL.

The gene calls are TRBV7-3 and TRBJ1-6; maybe TRBD1 (5 bases). Trimming took 5 bases from V and 14 from J, leaving 19 bases between them. CDR1 SGHTA and CDR2 FQGTGA come from the germline V gene. The CDR3 is 14 amino acids. The CDR3: CASSTRDPQGALHF. The CDR3 DNA sequence: TGTGCCAGCAGCACCAGAGATCCCCAAGGGGCCCTCCACTTT.

The chain employs TRBV7-9 and TRBJ2-1, with TRBD1 as a possible D gene (6 bases). The V end lost 5 bases, the J end lost 0 bases, and 8 bases lay between the germline ends. This CDR3 is 14 amino acids long. The germline CDR1 and CDR2 sequences are SEHNR and FQNEAQ (reference sequence). The CDR3 sequence is CASSQGSSYNEQFF. The CDR3 coding sequence is TGTGCCAGCAGCCAGGGGAGCTCCTACAATGAGCAGTTCTTC.

The genes are TRBV12-3 or TRBV12-4 and TRBJ1-1, with 8 bases lining up with TRBD1. CDR3 length: 15 amino acids. Unmatched junction bases numbered 7, after V lost 6 bases and J lost 1 base. CDR3 DNA: TGTGCCAGCAGCTACTTTGGACAGGGGAACACTGAAGCTTTCTTT. This translates into CASSYFGQGNTEAFF.

CDR3 sequence: CATTKRREDYEQYF. The CDR3 coding sequence is TGTGCCACAACCAAACGGAGAGAAGACTACGAGCAGTACTTC. The chain combines TRBV15 with TRBJ2-7, with D unresolved. The germline V and J ends were trimmed by 9 bases and 3 bases, with 18 bases remaining between them. Germline lookup yields CDR1 LNHNV and CDR2 YYDKDF (reference sequence). This CDR3 contains 14 residues.

The V gene is TRBV7-9, the J gene TRBJ2-1; D is possibly TRBD2 (5 bases). CDR3 length equals 15 residues. CDR1 is SEHNR and CDR2 is FQNEAQ in the germline V gene (reference sequence). Trimming left V 5 bases short and J 6 bases short, with 17 bases between. The CDR3 DNA sequence: TGTGCCAGCAGCCAATCTCCGGGGTCCGGCAATGAGCAGTTCTTC. As protein: CASSQSPGSGNEQFF.

This clonotype was counted many times. This sequence joins TRBV12-3 or TRBV12-4 and TRBJ2-4; D possibly corresponds to TRBD1 (6 bases). This CDR3 is built from 17 residues. V was clipped by 5 bases and J by 0 bases, with 17 bases between them. The CDR3 coding sequence is TGTGCCAGCAGTCCGCCACGGACAGACTTAGCCAAAAACATTCAGTACTTC. Protein: CASSPPRTDLAKNIQYF.